This TCR beta chain appears in the sequencing data of a study of CD8 T cells in ankylosing spondylitis. The table lists this clonotype with many counts. What it recognizes is unknown. Generation of TCR beta libraries employed quantitative 5'-RACE incorporating molecular barcodes. TCRdb re-called the 5' RACE reads through MiXCR, storing one row per CDR3 protein. The sample has about 140,000 distinct CDR3 sequences; about an eighth are singletons. The germline V gene encodes CDR1 SQVTM and CDR2 ANQGSEA. With 1 base clipped from V and 7 bases from J, the junction kept 12 bases outside the gene matches. The CDR3 is 16 amino acids. Study-wide results and caveats: Matched synovial fluid from ankylosing spondylitis patients was reported to be enriched for disease-linked clones.

The TCR sequence derives from a female donor with ankylosing spondylitis or in good health (not recorded which). The chain employs TRBV29-1 and TRBJ2-1; 8 bases map to TRBD2. Sequencing used blood, either unsorted or a sorted T cell fraction (not recorded which). In nucleotides, the CDR3 is TGCAGCGTTGAAGGGGGACTAGTCACATGGGGAAATGAGCAGTTCTTC. This sequence encodes CSVEGGLVTWGNEQFF.